This T cell receptor beta chain emerged from a study of T cell changes during pregnancy in multiple sclerosis (dated by TCRdb to between 2018 and 2021). Regarding the complete study: The study looked at changes in the T cell repertoire across pregnancy in women with multiple sclerosis.

Library generation was performed with the immunoSEQ multiplex PCR assay. TCRdb took over this immuneACCESS table, retaining in-frame rearrangements with V and J assigned. Such tables are incomplete; in checked studies, under half of the missing clones stem from an unresolved V gene, and the remainder is unexplained. The sample data list tens of thousands of clones, and 85% to 95% of these were observed just once. The ten largest make up approximately 8.3% of the sample. Reading from cysteine to phenylalanine, the CDR3 counts 15 amino acids. Only the CDR3 part of the read is kept: 45 bases, read in frame from the first base. For CDR1 and CDR2, the germline V gene lists MRHNA and SNTAGT. V loses 3 bases of germline sequence and J loses 4 bases, and the interval between the two ends is 15 bases. As for this clone: Its specific antigen is unknown. It has no much larger one-base neighbor in the sample; base qualities were not kept.

The sequence was obtained from a female donor with multiple sclerosis, enrolled in a pregnancy study. The sequence is built from TRBV6-4 and TRBJ1-1; the D segment could be TRBD1, given 6 matching bases. The source material was CD8+ T cells from peripheral blood mononuclear cells, sampled in the third trimester of pregnancy. The DNA reads as follows: TGTGCCAGCAGTGAGAAACAGGGAGGGAGCACTGAAGCTTTCTTT. Its protein is CASSEKQGGSTEAFF.